This T cell receptor (beta chain) emerged from a study of T cell repertoires in cytomegalovirus infection. Study in general: CMV epitopes that were recently identified and HLA-C-restricted were used alongside well-studied HLA-B-restricted ones. It was the public TCR beta signatures that indicated both CMV infection and matching HLA type. Notes on the study in general: Cumulative frequency of public TCR beta families picked out carriers of CMV plus the relevant HLA. Clonotypes of TCR beta that were HLA-C-restricted and CMV-specific dominated the ex vivo response.

This clonotype appeared a few times. No antigen is known for it. TCRdb reprocessed the reads with MiXCR, giving one entry per CDR3 protein. The data contain about 570,000 distinct CDR3 sequences, 40% of them singletons. The receptor was derived from a human donor in good health (CMV status not recorded). Some clones in this sample may be carry-over from other donors' samples. The sample in question was cultured PBMCs, obtained from culture after CMV antigen stimulation.

CDR3 sequence (DNA): TGTGCCAGCACCATGGCAGGGAATCAGCCCCAGCATTTT. Translating gives CASTMAGNQPQHF. This chain links TRBV12-3 or TRBV12-4 with TRBJ1-5; weak D call: TRBD1 (5 bases). The CDR3 has 13 amino acids. V was cut by 7 bases and J by 4 bases, with 11 bases left in between.